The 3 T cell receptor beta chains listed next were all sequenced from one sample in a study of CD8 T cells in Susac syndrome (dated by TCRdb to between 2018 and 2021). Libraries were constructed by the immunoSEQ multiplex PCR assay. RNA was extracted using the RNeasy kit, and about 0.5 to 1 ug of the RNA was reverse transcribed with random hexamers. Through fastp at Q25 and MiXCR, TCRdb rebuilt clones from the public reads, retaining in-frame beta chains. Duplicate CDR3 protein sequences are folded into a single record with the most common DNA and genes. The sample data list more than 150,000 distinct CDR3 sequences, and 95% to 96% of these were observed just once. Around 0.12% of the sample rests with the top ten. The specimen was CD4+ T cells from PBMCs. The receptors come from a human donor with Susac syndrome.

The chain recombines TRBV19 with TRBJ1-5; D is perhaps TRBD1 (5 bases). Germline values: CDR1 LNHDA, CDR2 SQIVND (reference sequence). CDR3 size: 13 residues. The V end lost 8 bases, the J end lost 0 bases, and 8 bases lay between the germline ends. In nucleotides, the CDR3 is TGTGCCAGTGGGGACTATAGCAATCAGCCCCAGCATTTT. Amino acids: CASGDYSNQPQHF.

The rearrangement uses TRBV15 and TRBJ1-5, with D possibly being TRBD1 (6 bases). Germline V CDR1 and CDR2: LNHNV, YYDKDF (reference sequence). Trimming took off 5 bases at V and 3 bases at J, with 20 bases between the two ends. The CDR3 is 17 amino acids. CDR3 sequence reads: CATSGNLRTASNQPQHF. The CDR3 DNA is TGTGCCACCAGCGGAAACCTCCGGACAGCTTCCAATCAGCCCCAGCATTTT. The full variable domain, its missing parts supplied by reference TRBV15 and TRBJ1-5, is DAMVIQNPRYQVTQFGKPVTLSCSQTLNHNVMYWYQQKSSQAPKLLFHYYDKDFNNEADTPDNFQSRRPNTSFCFLDIRSPGLGDTAMYLCATSGNLRTASNQPQHFGDGTRLSIL.

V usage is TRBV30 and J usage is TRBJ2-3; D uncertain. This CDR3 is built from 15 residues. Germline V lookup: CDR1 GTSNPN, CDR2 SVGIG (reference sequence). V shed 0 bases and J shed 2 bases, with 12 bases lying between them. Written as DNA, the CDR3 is TGTGCCTGGAGTGTCCAAGGGCGGCACACAGATACGCAGTATTTT. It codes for CAWSVQGRHTDTQYF. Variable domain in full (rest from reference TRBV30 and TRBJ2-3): SQTIHQWPATLVQPVGSPLSLECTVEGTSNPNLYWYRQAAGRGLQLLFYSVGIGQISSEVPQNLSASRPQDRQFILSSKKLLLSDSGFYLCAWSVQGRHTDTQYFGPGTRLTVL.